The rows below give T cell receptor beta chains drawn from one sample of a study of blood T cell repertoires in COVID-19. The table came from immunoSEQ multiplex PCR; TCRdb's copy has only in-frame clones and leaves some out. The repertoire has about 100,000 clones, about 87% of them found once; the top ten carry 20%. Sequencing input: peripheral blood. The receptors derive from a human donor in a cohort sampled during active COVID-19. The CDR3 runs from the conserved cysteine through the conserved F or W. D genes are given only for firm matches. Expanded clones are given a class, and other clones once, few, many or no size at all.

d_call	v_call	j_call	clone_size	cdr3_nt	cdr3_aa
TRBD1	TRBV29-1	TRBJ1-1	.	TGCAGCGTACGGGACAGGGCCACTGAAGCTTTCTTT	CSVRDRATEAFF
.	TRBV19	TRBJ1-1	.	TGTGCCAGTAGTATAGTAGTGAACACTGAAGCTTTCTTT	CASSIVVNTEAFF
.	TRBV12-3/TRBV12-4	TRBJ1-2	.	TGTGCCAGCAGCCCCAGGGGATCCTTTGGCTACACCTTC	CASSPRGSFGYTF
.	TRBV13	TRBJ2-6	.	TGTGCCAGCAGCTTAGGAAGAAGGGGTGGACCCAACGTCCTGACTTTC	CASSLGRRGGPNVLTF
.	TRBV5-1	TRBJ1-1	many	TGCGCCAGCAGCTTCAAACAGGGCGCTGGCACTGAAGCTTTCTTT	CASSFKQGAGTEAFF
TRBD1	TRBV7-2	TRBJ1-4	.	TGTGCCAGCAGCCGCCTTCCGGGACAGGGGAATGAAAAACTGTTTTTT	CASSRLPGQGNEKLFF
TRBD1	TRBV10-3	TRBJ1-1	.	TGTGCCATCAGTGCCAGGACAGGGCCGACTGAAGCTTTCTTT	CAISARTGPTEAFF
.	TRBV15	TRBJ1-1	.	TGTGCCACCAGCAGAGGCGGGGGGTTGAGCACTGAAGCTTTCTTT	CATSRGGGLSTEAFF
.	TRBV19	TRBJ1-2	once	TGTGCCAGTAGTTCCCGGACAGAGTCGGGTGGCTACACCTTC	CASSSRTESGGYTF
TRBD1	TRBV29-1	TRBJ2-7	few	TGCAGCGTGTGGGGGGACAGGGGCTACGAGCAGTACTTC	CSVWGDRGYEQYF
.	TRBV19	TRBJ1-2	once	TGTGCCAGTAGTATTCTGGGGAGTTATGGCTACACCTTC	CASSILGSYGYTF
.	TRBV6-6	TRBJ2-5	.	TGTGCCAGCAGCCGAGTCGGGGGAGAGACCCAGTACTTC	CASSRVGGETQYF
TRBD1	TRBV19	TRBJ1-1	.	TGTGCCAGTAGTATGGTATTACAGGGGAGCACTGAAGCTTTCTTT	CASSMVLQGSTEAFF
.	TRBV19	TRBJ1-4	.	TGTGCCAGTCAGCAGGGGATGGGGGAAAAACTGTTTTTT	CASQQGMGEKLFF
.	TRBV7-2	TRBJ1-3	many	TGTGCCAGCAGCTACACATCTGGAAACACCATATATTTT	CASSYTSGNTIYF
TRBD1	TRBV12-3/TRBV12-4	TRBJ1-2	.	TGTGCCAGCAGCCGTGGACAGGGTGGCTACACCTTC	CASSRGQGGYTF
.	TRBV27	TRBJ2-7	.	TGTGCCAGCAGCCCTAGGAGCCTAATCACGGTGGCTACCTACGAGCAGTACTTC	CASSPRSLITVATYEQYF
.	TRBV19	TRBJ2-4	.	TGTGCCAGTAGTATAGTGGGAGCAGACGCCAAAAACATTCAGTACTTC	CASSIVGADAKNIQYF
.	TRBV19	TRBJ2-7	.	TGTGCCAGTAGTATTGGCAGGGCCTACGAGCAGTACTTC	CASSIGRAYEQYF
.	TRBV29-1	TRBJ1-3	once	TGCAGCGTTGAACGGGGTCCTAGCTCTGGAAACACCATATATTTT	CSVERGPSSGNTIYF
.	TRBV5-1	TRBJ2-5	.	TGCGCCAGCAGCCCAAGACTAACCCAAGAGACCCAGTACTTC	CASSPRLTQETQYF
TRBD2	TRBV5-1	TRBJ2-1	few	TGCGCCAGCAGCTTGTATCGGACTAGCGATTCCTTAAGGGTCCACAATGAGCAGTTCTTC	CASSLYRTSDSLRVHNEQFF
TRBD1	TRBV19	TRBJ2-1	once	TGTGCCAGTAGTGACCCCAGGGGGCTCAGCTTCTACAATGAGCAGTTCTTC	CASSDPRGLSFYNEQFF
TRBD2	TRBV19	TRBJ2-6	.	TGTGCCACCACCCTTGGACTAGCGGGAGTCTCTGGGGCCAACGTCCTGACTTTC	CATTLGLAGVSGANVLTF
TRBD1	TRBV14	TRBJ1-2	.	TGTGCCAGCAGCCTTCTACCCAGGGGGGACTATGGCTACACCTTC	CASSLLPRGDYGYTF
TRBD2	TRBV2	TRBJ2-5	.	TGTGCCAGCAGTGGGACTAGCGTCAAGAGGGAGACCCAGTACTTC	CASSGTSVKRETQYF
.	TRBV10-3	TRBJ1-4	.	TGTGCCATCAGTGCCTCCACCAGACAGGATGCTAATGAAAAACTGTTTTTT	CAISASTRQDANEKLFF
.	TRBV7-9	TRBJ2-1	.	TGTGCCAGCAGTTTCGGGGTTGAATCGGGGAATGAGCAGTTCTTC	CASSFGVESGNEQFF
TRBD2	TRBV10-3	TRBJ2-7	.	TGTGCCATCAGGCCAGGGACTAGCGGTTACGAGCAGTACTTC	CAIRPGTSGYEQYF